One sample yielded the 31 T cell receptor beta chains listed below, sequenced in a study of blood T cell repertoires in COVID-19. Produced via immunoSEQ multiplex PCR; TCRdb's table is partial and in-frame only. The sample lists 210,000 or so clones; 84% were seen once. Sequencing input: peripheral blood. The receptors derive from a woman in her forties or fifties with active or convalescent COVID-19.

The chain joins TRBV5-3 to TRBJ1-5, with 10 bases matching TRBD1. TRBV5-3 falls under the ORF class, with uncertain function. The CDR3 has 14 residues. Germline trimming cut 4 bases from V and 5 bases from J; bases unmatched to any gene: 3. The CDR3 is CARSIGQGDQPQHF. CDR3 bases: TGTGCCAGAAGCATTGGACAGGGGGATCAGCCCCAGCATTTT.

This clone was detected only a few times. CDR3 in DNA: TGTGCCAGCAGTGCTGGGACACCCAACTATGGCTACACCTTC. This sequence encodes CASSAGTPNYGYTF. The J gene is TRBJ1-2, the V gene TRBV28; TRBD1 might be the D (6 bases). Germline CDR1 reads MDHEN; CDR2 reads SYDVKM. V was clipped by 5 bases and J by 2 bases, with 12 bases between them. The CDR3 is 14 amino acids.

The rearrangement joins TRBV9 to TRBJ1-4; the match to TRBD1 covers 9 bases. Germline CDR1 is SGDLS and CDR2 is YYNGEE. The CDR3 is 15 amino acids. Trimming cost V 1 base and J 13 bases; bases outside gene matches: 11. CDR3 region: CASSVRGTGFDGLFF. CDR3 nucleotides: TGTGCCAGCAGCGTACGCGGGACAGGGTTTGACGGACTGTTTTTT.

This chain joins TRBV30 and TRBJ2-3; D remains unclear. Germline V gene lookup returns CDR1 GTSNPN and CDR2 SVGIG (reference sequence). The V and J ends lost 2 bases and 6 bases respectively, with 6 bases between them. This CDR3 has 11 amino acids. The CDR3 reads CAWSPVDTQYF. CDR3 coding DNA: TGTGCCTGGAGTCCGGTGGATACGCAGTATTTT.

V gene TRBV6-1 combines with J gene TRBJ2-1; no reliable D call. Germline CDR1 reads MNHNS; CDR2 reads SASEGT. V was trimmed by 2 bases and J by 7 bases, leaving 12 bases between them. The CDR3 extends over 14 amino acids. The DNA of the CDR3 is TGTGCCAGCAGTGAATATGGAGTTCTTAATGAGCAGTTCTTC. Translating gives CASSEYGVLNEQFF.

The V call is TRBV5-1, the J call TRBJ1-1; 8 bases match TRBD1. Germline V gives CDR1 SGHRS, CDR2 YFSETQ. Germline trimming cut 5 bases from V and 7 bases from J; bases unmatched to any gene: 10. The CDR3 length is 14 residues. The CDR3 region has the DNA TGCGCCAGCAGTACAACGTTGGGGACAGGTGAAGCTTTCTTT. Its protein is CASSTTLGTGEAFF.

The chain combines TRBV20-1 with TRBJ1-2; D remains ambiguous. The CDR3 extends over 11 amino acids. Trimming left V 3 bases short and J 8 bases short, with 10 bases between. Germline CDR1 DFQATT, CDR2 SNEGSKA (reference sequence). The CDR3 bases are TGCAGTGCTAGCTCCTCCGGGGGCTACACCTTC. Translation gives CSASSSGGYTF.

This clone was found once. The chain links TRBV25-1 to TRBJ2-1; D gene uncertain. The CDR3 covers 12 residues. With 5 bases removed from V and 4 bases from J, the gap between germline ends came to 6 bases. Germline CDR1 is MGHDK and CDR2 is SYGVNS. CDR3 in amino acids: CASSRDYNEQFF. CDR3 nucleotides: TGTGCCAGCAGTCGCGATTACAATGAGCAGTTCTTC.

The genes are TRBV5-6 and TRBJ2-2, with a tentative D call TRBD1 (6 bases). Germline V gives CDR1 SGHDT, CDR2 YYEEEE. V gave up 3 bases and J gave up 8 bases, with 8 bases separating them. The CDR3 extends over 12 amino acids. The CDR3 nucleotides read TGTGCCAGCAGCTACAGGGTTGGGGAGCTGTTTTTT. Amino acid sequence: CASSYRVGELFF.

The genes are TRBV24-1 and TRBJ2-5; TRBD1 agrees at 9 bases. Germline V lookup: CDR1 KGHDR, CDR2 SFDVKD. The ends lost 6 bases at V and 5 bases at J; junction bases unmatched: 6. This CDR3 region has 14 residues. CDR3: CATSPGQGKETQYF. CDR3 bases: TGTGCCACCAGTCCGGGACAGGGTAAGGAGACCCAGTACTTC.

This clone has a handful of counts. The rearrangement joins TRBV11-3 to TRBJ2-1, with D maybe TRBD1 (5 bases). The CDR3 has 13 residues. The germline V gene has CDR1 SGHNT and CDR2 YENEEA. V lost 4 bases, J lost 6 bases, and 10 bases lay in between. The CDR3 nucleotides read TGTGCCAGCAGCTCGTCCAGGGTCAATGAGCAGTTCTTC. Translation: CASSSSRVNEQFF.

The V call is TRBV15, the J call TRBJ2-6, with D perhaps matching TRBD2 (5 bases). V lost 3 bases to trimming and J lost 2 bases, with 8 bases between them. From germline, CDR1 is LNHNV and CDR2 YYDKDF (reference sequence). CDR3 size: 15 residues. CDR3 residues: CATSSSGTGANVLTF. CDR3 nucleotide sequence: TGTGCCACCAGCAGTTCGGGGACTGGGGCCAACGTCCTGACTTTC.

This clone was recorded once. The V and J genes are TRBV4-1 and TRBJ1-4; 9 bases line up with TRBD1. Germline V gives CDR1 MGHRA, CDR2 YSYEKL. This CDR3 spans 16 amino acids. The V segment lost 3 bases and the J segment 8 bases; nucleotides outside the gene matches: 10. The CDR3 DNA reads as TGCGCCAGCAGCCAGGATCCGGGACAGGGAGGGGAAAAACTGTTTTTT. Its translation: CASSQDPGQGGEKLFF.

This clone was picked up one time. This sequence joins TRBV5-6 and TRBJ1-5; D unresolved. Germline CDR1 and CDR2: SGHDT and YYEEEE. V shed 2 bases and J shed 1 base, with 13 bases lying between them. This CDR3 is built from 16 residues. The CDR3 reads CASSLYRGGSNQPQHF. The CDR3 DNA reads as TGTGCCAGCAGCTTATATCGGGGTGGGAGCAATCAGCCCCAGCATTTT.

The chain uses TRBV6-5 and TRBJ1-2, with 10 bases that match TRBD1. Germline V gene lookup returns CDR1 MNHEY and CDR2 SVGAGI. This CDR3 comprises 13 residues. J lost 7 bases, V lost 6 bases, and 5 bases had no gene match. CDR3: CASRPRDRGGYTF. CDR3 nucleotides: TGTGCCAGCAGGCCTCGGGACAGGGGTGGCTACACCTTC.

V usage is TRBV5-5 and J usage is TRBJ1-1; 8 nucleotides line up with TRBD1. Germline values: CDR1 SGHKS, CDR2 YYEKEE (reference sequence). The V segment lost 3 bases and the J segment 2 bases; nucleotides outside the gene matches: 9. This CDR3 spans 16 amino acids. In DNA form, the CDR3 reads TGTGCCAGCAGCTGGGCAGGGGGCTCATTAAACACTGAAGCTTTCTTT. This codes for CASSWAGGSLNTEAFF.

This chain joins TRBV6-1 and TRBJ1-3; D unresolved. V was shortened by 1 base and J by 1 base, with 8 bases between the two germline ends. The CDR3 contains 15 residues. Germline CDR1 MNHNS, CDR2 SASEGT. CDR3 nucleotide sequence: TGTGCCAGCAGTGAAGGGGAGGGATCTGGAAACACCATATATTTT. Its translation is CASSEGEGSGNTIYF.

This clone was seen many times. The CDR3 DNA is TGTGCCAGCAGCTTGGGGACAGCCAGCACAGATACGCAGTATTTT. Protein sequence: CASSLGTASTDTQYF. The V and J genes are TRBV7-9 and TRBJ2-3, with 7 bases fitting TRBD1. Germline loops: CDR1 SEHNR, CDR2 FQNEAQ (reference sequence). The CDR3 sequence is 15 residues long. V was clipped by 3 bases and J by 0 bases; unmatched bases: 3.

The chain couples TRBV19 to TRBJ2-1, with TRBD2 matching 7 bases. This CDR3 has 16 residues. Unmatched junction bases numbered 11, after V lost 4 bases and J lost 5 bases. CDR1 is LNHDA and CDR2 is SQIVND in the germline V gene (reference sequence). The CDR3 DNA sequence: TGTGCCAGTAGTAAAGGGGTCGGGAGGCTCCACAATGAGCAGTTCTTC. It is translated as CASSKGVGRLHNEQFF.

CDR3: CASSLQGFNSPLHF. The CDR3 bases are TGTGCCAGCAGTTTGCAGGGGTTCAATTCACCCCTCCACTTT. V is TRBV27 and J is TRBJ1-6, with D possibly TRBD1 on 6 matching bases. The CDR3 covers 14 residues. The ends were cut back, 3 bases at V and 7 bases at J, with 10 bases in the middle. Germline V gives CDR1 MNHEY, CDR2 SMNVEV (reference sequence).

The gene calls are TRBV5-1 and TRBJ1-1; D not resolved. V dropped 0 bases and J dropped 3 bases, with 6 bases sitting between them. Germline CDR1 reads SGHRS; CDR2 reads YFSETQ. CDR3 size: 13 residues. The CDR3 DNA reads TGCGCCAGCAGCTTGGTGGGCTACACTGAAGCTTTCTTT. Translation gives CASSLVGYTEAFF.

This chain links TRBV7-9 with TRBJ2-3; 9 nucleotides match TRBD2. Germline CDR1 SEHNR, CDR2 FQNEAQ (reference sequence). The CDR3 extends over 17 amino acids. With 4 bases clipped from V and 4 bases from J, the junction kept 12 bases outside the gene matches. CDR3 region: CASSSPLRGGLADTQYF. The CDR3 DNA sequence: TGTGCCAGCAGCTCCCCCTTGCGGGGGGGCCTCGCAGATACGCAGTATTTT.

J is TRBJ2-3 and V is TRBV24-1; no definite D call. Trimming removed 3 bases from V and 2 bases from J, with 11 bases in between. The germline V gene encodes CDR1 KGHDR and CDR2 SFDVKD. This CDR3 is built from 15 residues. The CDR3 spells CATSDPQVSTDTQYF. CDR3 DNA sequence: TGTGCCACCAGTGATCCTCAGGTTTCCACAGATACGCAGTATTTT.

The CDR3, as DNA: TGTGCCAGCAGTGACCAGGGGTACGGGGGCTACACCTTC. It translates to CASSDQGYGGYTF. The chain joins TRBV6-1 to TRBJ1-2, with D possibly matching TRBD1 (6 bases). CDR1 is MNHNS and CDR2 is SASEGT in the germline V gene. V was clipped by 3 bases and J by 8 bases, with 13 bases between them. The length of the CDR3 is 13 residues.

This clone occurred a few times. The J gene is TRBJ2-1, the V gene TRBV5-1, with D uncertain. V lost 9 bases and J 4 bases, leaving 17 bases between the germline ends. CDR1 and CDR2 from the germline V gene are SGHRS and YFSETQ. CDR3 length: 14 residues. The CDR3 DNA is TGCGCCACCGCTAATAGTCTTACTTACAATGAGCAGTTCTTC. It codes for CATANSLTYNEQFF.

This sequence joins TRBV4-1 and TRBJ2-3, with 10 bases aligning to TRBD1. This CDR3 is 15 amino acids long. V dropped 4 bases and J dropped 1; count of bases not matched to a gene: 2. Germline assignment: CDR1 MGHRA and CDR2 YSYEKL. The DNA of the CDR3 is TGCGCCAGCAGCCTCGGGACAGGGGGCACAGATACGCAGTATTTT. Amino acid sequence: CASSLGTGGTDTQYF.

V gene TRBV19 combines with J gene TRBJ1-2; 12 bases are shared with TRBD1. The J segment lost 8 bases and the V segment lost 4 bases, leaving 5 bases of the junction unmatched. This CDR3 is 14 amino acids long. CDR1 and CDR2 (germline): LNHDA, SQIVND (reference sequence). The CDR3 spells CASSTTGTGGGYTF. CDR3 coding DNA: TGTGCCAGTAGTACTACCGGGACAGGGGGCGGCTACACCTTC.

The V gene is TRBV24-1, the J gene TRBJ1-1; TRBD1 matches at 9 bases. V shed 5 bases and J 5 bases; nucleotides not matched to a gene: 11. CDR3 length: 16 residues. The germline CDR1 and CDR2 sequences are KGHDR and SFDVKD. This CDR3 is CATSVKTGGPLTEAFF. The CDR3 DNA is TGTGCCACCAGTGTAAAGACAGGGGGGCCTCTGACTGAAGCTTTCTTT.

Concerning this clone itself: Distinct nucleotide sequences in the sample also encode this CDR3. This chain connects TRBV10-3 to TRBJ2-5; D remains ambiguous. Germline CDR1 and CDR2: ENHRY and SYGVKD. This CDR3 spans 12 amino acids. V was trimmed by 0 bases and J by 4 bases, leaving 3 bases between them. CDR3 sequence: CAISESRETQYF. The CDR3 bases are TGTGCCATCAGTGAGTCTCGAGAGACCCAGTACTTC.

V usage is TRBV7-2 and J usage is TRBJ2-7, with TRBD2 identical over 14 bases. The CDR3 is made up of 14 amino acids. Looked up from germline, CDR1 is SGHTA and CDR2 is FQGNSA. V trimming: 4 bases; J trimming: 9 bases; junction bases outside the gene matches: 5. CDR3 in amino acids: CASSSGLAGAPQYV. The CDR3, as DNA: TGTGCCAGCAGCTCGGGACTAGCGGGGGCGCCGCAGTACGTC.

CDR3 nucleotides: TGTGCCAGCAGTCCCCGAGCCCTCCTTAGCGGCGAGCAGTACTTC. This sequence encodes CASSPRALLSGEQYF. The J gene is TRBJ2-7, the V gene TRBV6-5, with D perhaps matching TRBD2 (6 bases). The CDR3 contains 15 residues. Trimming cost V 5 bases and J 6 bases, with 20 bases left between them. CDR1 is MNHEY and CDR2 is SVGAGI in the germline V gene.